Each of the 30 T cell receptor beta chains below was sequenced from the same sample in a study of T cell responses to AZD1222 COVID-19 vaccine. The protocol was immunoSEQ multiplex PCR, while the TCRdb copy is restricted to in-frame clones and leaves out a portion. The table has tens of thousands of clones, roughly nine tenths seen once. The sample in question was peripheral blood, obtained 28 days after the second AZD1222 dose. All receptors derive from an adult who received the AZD1222 COVID-19 vaccine.

J is TRBJ2-7 and V is TRBV27, with unresolved D. Germline V CDR1 and CDR2: MNHEY, SMNVEV (reference sequence). This CDR3 region has 14 residues. The ends were cut back, 6 bases at V and 0 bases at J, with 12 bases in the middle. The CDR3 region has the DNA TGTGCCAGCAGGGGCTACCCGAGCTCCTACGAGCAGTACGTC. Amino acid sequence: CASRGYPSSYEQYV.

V usage is TRBV7-8 and J usage is TRBJ2-7, with 10 positions matching TRBD1. The V gene end was trimmed by 4 bases and the J gene end by 6 bases; junction bases not matched to a gene: 9. In germline, CDR1 is SGHVS, CDR2 FQNEAQ. The CDR3 sequence is 15 residues long. The CDR3 sequence: CASSSRPGTGVEQYF. The CDR3 DNA is TGTGCCAGCAGCTCAAGACCCGGGACAGGGGTCGAGCAGTACTTC. Combining the CDR3 with reference TRBV7-8 and TRBJ2-7 gives the whole variable domain GAGVSQSPRYKVAKRGQDVALRCDPISGHVSLFWYQQALGQGPEFLTYFQNEAQLDKSGLPSDRFFAERPEGSVSTLKIQRTQQEDSAVYLCASSSRPGTGVEQYFGPGTRLTVT.

The chain carries TRBV15 and TRBJ1-1; TRBD1 agrees at 8 bases. The ends lost 0 bases at V and 11 bases at J; junction bases unmatched: 17. The CDR3 length is 17 residues. CDR1 and CDR2 from the germline V gene are LNHNV and YYDKDF (reference sequence). CDR3 protein: CATSRDPFRTGRTGAFF. The CDR3 nucleotides are TGTGCCACCAGCAGAGATCCTTTTAGGACAGGGCGGACTGGGGCTTTCTTT.

The chain recombines TRBV11-3 with TRBJ2-2; D perhaps matches TRBD2 (5 bases). There are 14 residues in the CDR3. Germline V gene data show CDR1 as SGHNT and CDR2 as YENEEA. Deletions cut 6 bases from V and 4 bases from J, with 12 bases between. CDR3 residues: CASSRAAGTGELFF. The CDR3, as DNA: TGTGCCAGCAGTCGGGCGGCGGGCACCGGGGAGCTGTTTTTT.

The rearrangement links TRBV4-2 to TRBJ1-2; 12 bases align to TRBD1. The CDR3 consists of 16 residues. The germline V gene encodes CDR1 LGHNA and CDR2 YNFKEQ. V gave up 1 base and J gave up 3 bases; unmatched junction bases: 3. CDR3 sequence: CASSQVWDRGHYGYTF. The CDR3 nucleotides read TGTGCCAGCAGCCAAGTTTGGGACAGGGGGCACTATGGCTACACCTTC.

The gene calls are TRBV14 and TRBJ2-1; 13 bases agree with TRBD2. CDR1 and CDR2 (germline): SGHDN, FVKESK. The CDR3 contains 18 residues. J gave up 4 bases and V 0 bases, and 6 bases lay outside the gene matches. This chain's CDR3 is CASSQELAGGLLYNEQFF. DNA for the CDR3: TGTGCCAGCAGCCAAGAACTAGCGGGAGGGCTACTTTACAATGAGCAGTTCTTC. Supplemented by reference TRBV14 and TRBJ2-1, the full variable domain reads EAGVTQFPSHSVIEKGQTVTLRCDPISGHDNLYWYRRVMGKEIKFLLHFVKESKQDESGMPNNRFLAERTGGTYSTLKVQPAELEDSGVYFCASSQELAGGLLYNEQFFGPGTRLTVL.

The V gene is TRBV11-1, the J gene TRBJ2-5; no definite D call. Trimming removed 3 bases at V and 1 base at J, with 9 bases between. Germline V lookup: CDR1 SGHAT, CDR2 FQDESV (reference sequence). This CDR3 contains 14 residues. DNA of the CDR3: TGTGCCAGCAGCTTGGAACAGCCCCAAGAGACCCAGTACTTC. It yields the protein CASSLEQPQETQYF.

This chain connects TRBV28 to TRBJ2-7, with TRBD1 as a possible D gene (5 bases). V lost 1 base to trimming and J lost 7 bases, with 14 bases between them. This CDR3 is 14 amino acids long. CDR1 MDHEN and CDR2 SYDVKM come from the germline V gene. The CDR3 is CASSLSAGSGEQYF. CDR3 coding DNA: TGTGCCAGCAGTTTATCGGCAGGGTCGGGTGAGCAGTACTTC.

V gene TRBV19 combines with J gene TRBJ1-5; D uncertain. V dropped 3 bases and J dropped 3 bases, with 18 bases sitting between them. The germline gives CDR1 LNHDA, CDR2 SQIVND (reference sequence). The CDR3 runs to 17 residues. Here the CDR3 DNA reads TGTGCCAGTAGTATCTCTGCCCTCTTCAGACTCAATCAGCCCCAGCATTTT. Residues: CASSISALFRLNQPQHF.

The V call is TRBV3-1 (or the pseudogene TRBV3-2), the J call TRBJ2-3; the match to TRBD1 covers 9 bases. Germline-derived CDR1 and CDR2 are LGHDT and YNNKEL (reference sequence). Trimming cost V 3 bases and J 2 bases; bases outside gene matches: 3. CDR3 size: 15 residues. For the CDR3, the DNA is TGTGCCAGCAGCCATTACAGGGGGCCCACAGATACGCAGTATTTT. Translating it yields CASSHYRGPTDTQYF.

The rearrangement uses TRBV24-1 and TRBJ2-2, with 9 bases identical to TRBD1. From germline, CDR1 is KGHDR and CDR2 SFDVKD. Unmatched junction bases numbered 5, after V lost 7 bases and J lost 3 bases. CDR3 length equals 15 residues. The CDR3 sequence: CATRPGQGDTGELFF. The CDR3 DNA follows: TGTGCCACCAGGCCGGGACAGGGAGACACCGGGGAGCTGTTTTTT.

The DNA of the CDR3 is TGCGCCAGCAGCCGACCGGGACAGGGGCTAGCCAAAAACATTCAGTACTTC. Its translation is CASSRPGQGLAKNIQYF. The V gene is TRBV5-1, the J gene TRBJ2-4; TRBD1 matches at 10 bases. CDR1 and CDR2 from the germline V gene are SGHRS and YFSETQ. The length of the CDR3 is 17 residues. J gave up 0 bases and V 4 bases, and 7 bases lay outside the gene matches. Using reference TRBV5-1 and TRBJ2-4 for the parts outside the CDR3, the full variable domain is KAGVTQTPRYLIKTRGQQVTLSCSPISGHRSVSWYQQTPGQGLQFLFEYFSETQRNKGNFPGRFSGRQFSNSRSEMNVSTLELGDSALYLCASSRPGQGLAKNIQYFGAGTRLSVL.

The V call is TRBV11-2, the J call TRBJ1-1; no definite D call. V lost 3 bases and J lost 7, with 9 bases in between. Looked up from germline, CDR1 is SGHAT and CDR2 is FQNNGV. This CDR3 is 12 amino acids long. CDR3 loop: CASSFLHGEAFF. In DNA form, the CDR3 reads TGTGCCAGCAGCTTCCTTCACGGTGAAGCTTTCTTT.

This chain connects TRBV5-6 to TRBJ1-5; D not resolved. Germline V gene lookup returns CDR1 SGHDT and CDR2 YYEEEE. CDR3 size: 12 residues. Deletions cut 6 bases from V and 2 bases from J, with 6 bases between. The CDR3 bases are TGTGCCAGCACCTCCGGCAATCAGCCCCAGCATTTT. Translated, it gives CASTSGNQPQHF.

In DNA form, the CDR3 reads TGTGCCAGCAGCGCGGGGACAGCCAACTATGGCTACACCTTC. Protein: CASSAGTANYGYTF. The chain combines TRBV6-5 with TRBJ1-2; TRBD1 aligns across 7 bases. This CDR3 has 14 residues. CDR1 and CDR2 (germline): MNHEY, SVGAGI. The V and J ends lost 6 bases and 2 bases, in that order; junction bases with no gene match: 6.

The genes are TRBV5-1 and TRBJ2-1, with no clear D. CDR1 is SGHRS and CDR2 is YFSETQ in the germline V gene. The CDR3 is 15 amino acids. V dropped 3 bases and J dropped 6 bases, with 16 bases sitting between them. The CDR3 reads CASSSGPQITNEQFF. CDR3 DNA sequence: TGCGCCAGCAGCTCGGGCCCCCAGATAACCAATGAGCAGTTCTTC.

V gene TRBV7-9 combines with J gene TRBJ2-1; D is unclear. From germline, CDR1 is SEHNR and CDR2 FQNEAQ (reference sequence). The CDR3 is 12 amino acids. V lost 0 bases and J 10 bases, leaving 7 bases between the germline ends. DNA of the CDR3: TGTGCCAGCAGCTTAGCGTCGGAGGAGCAGTTCTTC. This encodes CASSLASEEQFF. The full variable domain, its missing parts supplied by reference TRBV7-9 and TRBJ2-1, is DTGVSQNPRHKITKRGQNVTFRCDPISEHNRLYWYRQTLGQGPEFLTYFQNEAQLEKSRLLSDRFSAERPKGSFSTLEIQRTEQGDSAMYLCASSLASEEQFFGPGTRLTVL.

This clone was detected once. The chain joins TRBV5-1 to TRBJ2-3, with TRBD2 as a possible D gene (6 bases). Trimming cost V 0 bases and J 7 bases, with 12 bases left between them. Germline-derived CDR1 and CDR2 are SGHRS and YFSETQ. This CDR3 comprises 14 residues. The CDR3 coding sequence is TGCGCCAGCAGCTTGGTCGGGAGAAGGAATACGCAGTATTTT. It encodes CASSLVGRRNTQYF.

As DNA, the CDR3 is TGTGCCAGCAGCCCGAAAAGACTGGGGCGAACTGAAGCTTTCTTT. This encodes CASSPKRLGRTEAFF. The chain uses TRBV11-3 and TRBJ1-1, with a weak D call TRBD1 (5 bases). Germline V lookup: CDR1 SGHNT, CDR2 YENEEA. The CDR3 loop spans 15 amino acids. Trimming removed 5 bases at V and 5 bases at J, with 18 bases between.

The chain recombines TRBV19 with TRBJ1-6; tentatively, D is TRBD1 (6 bases). Trimming cost V 7 bases and J 0 bases, with 13 bases left between them. This CDR3 has 16 amino acids. CDR1 is LNHDA, CDR2 SQIVND, per germline (reference sequence). CDR3 nucleotide sequence: TGTGCCAGTAACTGGGGGGCCGGCTCCTATAATTCACCCCTCCACTTT. The encoded protein is CASNWGAGSYNSPLHF.

This clone was picked up one time. The gene calls are TRBV4-2 and TRBJ1-2; TRBD1 aligns across 10 bases. This CDR3 is built from 19 residues. Germline CDR1 and CDR2: LGHNA and YNFKEQ. The trim removed 2 bases at V and 4 bases at J, leaving 16 bases unmatched. CDR3 loop: CASSQRIGTGANQFYGYTF. CDR3 sequence (DNA): TGTGCCAGCAGCCAACGAATCGGGACAGGGGCTAATCAATTCTATGGCTACACCTTC.

The rearrangement links TRBV7-8 to TRBJ2-5; either TRBD1 or TRBD2 may supply D (5 bases each). The length of the CDR3 is 14 residues. Per germline, CDR1 SGHVS and CDR2 FQNEAQ. The V and J ends lost 3 bases and 7 bases respectively, with 15 bases between them. The CDR3 sequence is CASSLPGTRRTQYF. The CDR3 DNA is TGTGCCAGCAGCTTGCCCGGGACCCGAAGGACCCAGTACTTC.

The genes are TRBV30 and TRBJ2-3, with 12 bases that match TRBD2. This CDR3 is 15 amino acids long. Germline CDR1 reads GTSNPN; CDR2 reads SVGIG (reference sequence). Trimming at V came to 2 bases and at J to 2 bases, leaving 2 bases not matched to a gene. CDR3 residues: CAWSRTSGNTDTQYF. The CDR3 nucleotides are TGTGCCTGGAGTAGGACTAGCGGGAACACAGATACGCAGTATTTT.

The gene calls are TRBV15 and TRBJ1-2; D ambiguous. Trimming pared 1 base from V and 1 base from J, leaving 10 bases between. The CDR3 length is 15 residues. CDR1 LNHNV and CDR2 YYDKDF come from the germline V gene (reference sequence). This CDR3 reads CATSRVGSVNYGYTF. The DNA for the CDR3 is TGTGCCACCAGCAGAGTTGGGTCCGTTAACTATGGCTACACCTTC.

A note on this clone: Other nucleotide sequences in the sample specify the same CDR3. The rearrangement links TRBV9 to TRBJ2-2, with TRBD2 matching over 11 bases. Germline assignment: CDR1 SGDLS and CDR2 YYNGEE. The V segment lost 0 bases and the J segment 5 bases; nucleotides outside the gene matches: 9. CDR3 length: 18 amino acids. CDR3 bases: TGTGCCAGCAGCGTAGAGCTAGCGGGGGGCCCGCGGACCGGGGAGCTGTTTTTT. Translated, it gives CASSVELAGGPRTGELFF. Variable domain in full (rest from reference TRBV9 and TRBJ2-2): DSGVTQTPKHLITATGQRVTLRCSPRSGDLSVYWYQQSLDQGLQFLIQYYNGEERAKGNILERFSAQQFPDLHSELNLSSLELGDSALYFCASSVELAGGPRTGELFFGEGSRLTVL.

For the CDR3, the DNA is TGTGCCACCAGCAGAGAGGCCCATGAGCAGTTCTTC. Translation gives CATSREAHEQFF. The J gene is TRBJ2-1, the V gene TRBV15; no clear D. The V end was cut by 0 bases, the J end by 8 bases, with 5 bases between. This CDR3 region has 12 residues. The germline CDR1 and CDR2 sequences are LNHNV and YYDKDF (reference sequence).

In its sample, this clone was seen once. DNA for the CDR3: TGTGCCTGGAGTCCAAAGGGGGGTTCGGGTGAGCAGTACTTC. Its protein product is CAWSPKGGSGEQYF. The rearrangement links TRBV30 to TRBJ2-7; D tentatively fits TRBD1 or TRBD2 (6 bases each). Germline CDR1 and CDR2: GTSNPN and SVGIG (reference sequence). The CDR3 loop spans 14 amino acids. Trimming removed 2 bases from V and 7 bases from J, with 18 bases in between.

The table lists this clone with a count of one. This chain uses TRBV19 with TRBJ2-1; D perhaps matches TRBD2 (6 bases). CDR3 length: 13 residues. Germline V CDR1 and CDR2: LNHDA, SQIVND (reference sequence). V was pared by 5 bases and J by 6 bases, with 11 bases between. The CDR3 is CASSVDGGNEQFF. CDR3 nucleotide sequence: TGTGCCAGTAGTGTGGACGGGGGCAATGAGCAGTTCTTC. The variable domain in full, with the rest retrieved from reference TRBV19 and TRBJ2-1, is DGGITQSPKYLFRKEGQNVTLSCEQNLNHDAMYWYRQDPGQGLRLIYYSQIVNDFQKGDIAEGYSVSREKKESFPLTVTSAQKNPTAFYLCASSVDGGNEQFFGPGTRLTVL.

The rearrangement links TRBV28 to TRBJ1-2; TRBD1 matches 7 bases. The CDR3 is 15 residues long. After removal of 5 bases from V and 2 bases from J, the junction contained 8 bases not matched to a gene. Germline V gives CDR1 MDHEN, CDR2 SYDVKM. The CDR3 DNA reads TGTGCCAGCAGTGAACAGGGACAGCGAAACTATGGCTACACCTTC. The encoded protein is CASSEQGQRNYGYTF.

The chain is built from TRBV6-5 and TRBJ1-1; D not resolved. Trimming removed 2 bases at V and 1 base at J, with 14 bases between. The CDR3 extends over 16 amino acids. Germline V lookup: CDR1 MNHEY, CDR2 SVGAGI. The CDR3 DNA reads TGTGCCAGCAGTTACAAAGGCGGCAGGAGGAACACTGAAGCTTTCTTT. This codes for CASSYKGGRRNTEAFF.